What follows are 20 T cell receptor beta chains derived from one specimen sequenced in a study of blood T cell repertoires in COVID-19. Measured with immunoSEQ multiplex PCR; TCRdb has only the in-frame clones, and not every one. The sample records 54,000 or so clones, around 88% being singletons. The sequenced material came from peripheral blood. The receptors come from a woman aged 80 or over with acute or convalescent COVID-19.

The chain couples TRBV10-3 to TRBJ1-1; 7 bases align to TRBD1. The ends lost 3 bases at V and 4 bases at J; junction bases unmatched: 8. This CDR3 has 15 residues. Germline loops: CDR1 ENHRY, CDR2 SYGVKD. In DNA, the CDR3 is TGTGCCATCAGTGACGGGCAGGGGGTGGTCACTGAAGCTTTCTTT. This codes for CAISDGQGVVTEAFF.

Sample share makes this clone medium-sized. V is TRBV3-1 (or the pseudogene TRBV3-2) and J is TRBJ2-5; D is ambiguous. The length of the CDR3 is 12 residues. CDR1 and CDR2 (germline): LGHDT, YNNKEL (reference sequence). Trimming took 5 bases from V and 1 from J, leaving 5 bases between them. The CDR3 sequence: CASSGPQETQYF. The CDR3 DNA is TGTGCCAGCAGCGGGCCCCAAGAGACCCAGTACTTC.

The V and J genes are TRBV28 and TRBJ2-7; possibly TRBD1 for D (6 bases). The length of the CDR3 is 10 residues. From germline, CDR1 is MDHEN and CDR2 SYDVKM. The DNA for the CDR3 is TGTGCAACAGGGATCCACGAGCAGTACTTC. Its translation: CATGIHEQYF.

This chain uses TRBV7-6 with TRBJ1-5, with a weak D call TRBD1 (5 bases). The CDR3 has 13 residues. V was pared by 6 bases and J by 4 bases, with 10 bases between. The V gene's germline CDR1 is SGHVS and CDR2 FNYEAQ. The CDR3 region is CASSGGVNQPQHF. The CDR3 coding sequence is TGTGCCAGCAGTGGGGGGGTGAATCAGCCCCAGCATTTT.

Concerning this clone itself: At the DNA level, this CDR3 is encoded by other sequences in the same sample as well. This chain links TRBV9 with TRBJ1-1, with TRBD1 matching over 7 bases. The CDR3 length is 14 residues. Germline V gene data show CDR1 as SGDLS and CDR2 as YYNGEE. J was trimmed by 4 bases and V by 0 bases; bases with no gene match: 3. Here the CDR3 DNA reads TGTGCCAGCAGCGTAGGACAGGGTGGCACTGAAGCTTTCTTT. It encodes CASSVGQGGTEAFF.

CDR3 nucleotide sequence: TGTGCCAGCAGTTCAGGGTTGGACGAGCAGTACTTC. Encoded protein: CASSSGLDEQYF. The rearrangement joins TRBV28 to TRBJ2-7, with D maybe TRBD1 (5 bases). Germline values: CDR1 MDHEN, CDR2 SYDVKM. The CDR3 loop spans 12 amino acids. V was cut by 4 bases and J by 5 bases, with 9 bases left in between.

V gene TRBV2 combines with J gene TRBJ2-7; possibly TRBD2 for D (6 bases). V dropped 7 bases and J dropped 7 bases, with 14 bases sitting between them. Looked up from germline, CDR1 is SNHLY and CDR2 is FYNNEI. CDR3 size: 12 residues. The CDR3 region is CASTSPGGEQYF. The DNA for the CDR3 is TGTGCCAGCACCTCTCCCGGGGGAGAGCAGTACTTC.

The chain couples TRBV3-1 (or the pseudogene TRBV3-2) to TRBJ1-1; tentatively, D is TRBD1 (6 bases). Germline CDR1 LGHDT, CDR2 YNNKEL (reference sequence). This CDR3 comprises 14 residues. Trimming took off 7 bases at V and 1 base at J, with 13 bases between the two ends. The CDR3 sequence is CASTHTGKNTEAFF. The CDR3 DNA follows: TGTGCCAGCACACATACAGGGAAGAACACTGAAGCTTTCTTT.

In its sample, this clone was seen once. The CDR3 loop reads CASSLQEYYGYTF. In DNA, the CDR3 is TGCGCCAGCAGCCTACAGGAGTACTATGGCTACACCTTC. The chain is built from TRBV4-1 and TRBJ1-2; possibly TRBD1 for D (5 bases). V lost 4 bases and J lost 3, with 9 bases in between. Germline-derived CDR1 and CDR2 are MGHRA and YSYEKL. This CDR3 has 13 amino acids.

This chain connects TRBV4-2 to TRBJ2-5; 9 bases map to TRBD2. Germline V gene lookup returns CDR1 LGHNA and CDR2 YNFKEQ. V shed 1 base, J shed 5 bases, and the junction held 11 bases outside the gene matches. CDR3 size: 17 residues. The CDR3: CASSQVAAAGGSETQYF. DNA for the CDR3: TGTGCCAGCAGCCAAGTCGCGGCAGCGGGGGGATCGGAGACCCAGTACTTC.

J is TRBJ2-1 and V is TRBV7-8; no clear D gene. The V and J ends lost 5 bases and 8 bases respectively, with 7 bases between them. The CDR3 is 11 amino acids. Germline-derived CDR1 and CDR2 are SGHVS and FQNEAQ. CDR3 residues: CASSPQYEQFF. The CDR3 nucleotides read TGTGCCAGCAGCCCCCAATATGAGCAGTTCTTC. Full variable domain (remainder filled in from reference TRBV7-8 and TRBJ2-1): GAGVSQSPRYKVAKRGQDVALRCDPISGHVSLFWYQQALGQGPEFLTYFQNEAQLDKSGLPSDRFFAERPEGSVSTLKIQRTQQEDSAVYLCASSPQYEQFFGPGTRLTVL.

Note on this clone: This CDR3 is also generated by other DNA sequences in the sample. V usage is TRBV3-1 (or the pseudogene TRBV3-2) and J usage is TRBJ2-7; 10 positions match TRBD2. V shed 1 base, J shed 2 bases, and the junction held 2 bases outside the gene matches. CDR1 LGHDT and CDR2 YNNKEL come from the germline V gene (reference sequence). The CDR3 has 15 amino acids. CDR3 bases: TGTGCCAGCAGCCAAGGACTAGCGGGTCCCTACGAGCAGTACGTC. Residues: CASSQGLAGPYEQYV.

This chain links TRBV7-9 with TRBJ2-7; 9 nucleotides align to TRBD1. Germline V gives CDR1 SEHNR, CDR2 FQNEAQ (reference sequence). The V gene end was trimmed by 2 bases and the J gene end by 4 bases; junction bases not matched to a gene: 6. CDR3 size: 15 residues. The CDR3 loop is CASSLIRDREYEQYF. Written as DNA, the CDR3 is TGTGCCAGCAGCTTAATCAGGGACAGGGAATACGAGCAGTACTTC.

The chain carries TRBV30 and TRBJ1-1; unclear D gene. The CDR3 has 13 residues. Trimming took off 0 bases at V and 4 bases at J, with 9 bases between the two ends. Per the germline V gene, CDR1 is GTSNPN and CDR2 is SVGIG (reference sequence). The CDR3 here is CAWSVRGGTEAFF. CDR3 DNA: TGTGCCTGGAGTGTTCGGGGAGGCACTGAAGCTTTCTTT. The whole variable domain, filled in from reference TRBV30 and TRBJ1-1, reads SQTIHQWPATLVQPVGSPLSLECTVEGTSNPNLYWYRQAAGRGLQLLFYSVGIGQISSEVPQNLSASRPQDRQFILSSKKLLLSDSGFYLCAWSVRGGTEAFFGQGTRLTVV.

DNA for the CDR3: TGCGCCAGCAGCGGGAGGGGACTCCTGTCCGATGAGCAGTTCTTC. This sequence encodes CASSGRGLLSDEQFF. The chain employs TRBV5-1 and TRBJ2-1, with 7 positions matching TRBD2. V gave up 4 bases and J gave up 8 bases; unmatched junction bases: 12. CDR3 length: 15 amino acids. Germline assignment: CDR1 SGHRS and CDR2 YFSETQ.

With respect to this clone: This CDR3 is also generated by other DNA sequences in the sample. This rearrangement joins TRBV7-9 to TRBJ2-3; 9 bases are a match to TRBD2. Germline values: CDR1 SEHNR, CDR2 FQNEAQ (reference sequence). V was pared by 2 bases and J by 2 bases, with 2 bases of the junction left unmatched. CDR3 length equals 15 residues. The CDR3 protein is CASSLLAGLTDTQYF. DNA of the CDR3: TGTGCCAGCAGCTTACTAGCGGGACTCACAGATACGCAGTATTTT. Complete variable domain (other parts from reference TRBV7-9 and TRBJ2-3): DTGVSQNPRHKITKRGQNVTFRCDPISEHNRLYWYRQTLGQGPEFLTYFQNEAQLEKSRLLSDRFSAERPKGSFSTLEIQRTEQGDSAMYLCASSLLAGLTDTQYFGPGTRLTVL.

The CDR3, as DNA: TGTGCCATCAGTGAGTCAGGGACTCGAATTAATGAGCAGTTCTTC. Translation: CAISESGTRINEQFF. The chain uses TRBV10-3 and TRBJ2-1; possible D gene TRBD2, 6 bases. The germline V and J ends were trimmed by 0 bases and 7 bases, with 13 bases remaining between them. Germline V gives CDR1 ENHRY, CDR2 SYGVKD. The CDR3 runs 15 residues.

The chain uses TRBV19 and TRBJ2-7; 8 nucleotides match TRBD1. V trimming: 4 bases; J trimming: 0 bases; junction bases outside the gene matches: 5. The CDR3 length is 15 residues. Germline assignment: CDR1 LNHDA and CDR2 SQIVND (reference sequence). The CDR3, as DNA: TGTGCCAGTAGTAGGAGAGGGACAGGCTCCTACGAGCAGTACTTC. Translated: CASSRRGTGSYEQYF.

This clone was detected only a few times. J is TRBJ2-7 and V is TRBV20-1, with D hard to call. The CDR3 runs to 11 residues. V was pared by 2 bases and J by 7 bases, with 9 bases between. Germline V gene data show CDR1 as DFQATT and CDR2 as SNEGSKA (reference sequence). The CDR3 nucleotides are TGCAGTGCTAGATCGGGTTTTGAGCAGTACGTC. Amino acid sequence: CSARSGFEQYV.

The sample holds one count of this clone. The chain has TRBV5-5 and TRBJ2-7; D gene unclear. CDR3 length: 15 amino acids. The V gene's germline CDR1 is SGHKS and CDR2 YYEKEE (reference sequence). V was shortened by 0 bases and J by 2 bases, with 12 bases between the two germline ends. CDR3 bases: TGTGCCAGCAGCTTGGGGTTCAGAATGGCCTACGAGCAGTACGTC. It yields the protein CASSLGFRMAYEQYV.